The 27 T cell receptor beta chains given below trace back to one sample, sequenced in a study of blood T cell repertoires in COVID-19 (dated by TCRdb to about 2020). Library method: the immunoSEQ multiplex PCR assay. The source is immuneACCESS, and TCRdb retained only in-frame sequences with V and J called. Part of the clones is not carried over; for the studies checked, unresolved V genes explain less than half of this, and the remainder is unexplained. Within this sample are roughly 71,000 clones, with 75% to 85% of them counted one time only. The top ten hold roughly 24% of the sample. Sequenced material: peripheral blood. The receptors derive from a man aged 50 or older with acute or convalescent COVID-19.

This rearrangement joins TRBV11-2 to TRBJ2-3; 7 positions agree with TRBD2. J gave up 2 bases and V 0 bases, and 2 bases lay outside the gene matches. Germline V lookup: CDR1 SGHAT, CDR2 FQNNGV. This CDR3 contains 15 residues. The DNA for the CDR3 is TGTGCCAGCAGCTTAGAGCGGGGGTTCACAGATACGCAGTATTTT. This gives the protein CASSLERGFTDTQYF.

This chain links TRBV5-8 with TRBJ1-2; perhaps TRBD1 as D (6 bases). The CDR3 consists of 13 residues. Trimming stripped 4 bases from V and 9 bases from J, with 16 bases between. Germline CDR1 reads SGHTS; CDR2 reads YDEGEE. CDR3 DNA sequence: TGTGCCAGCAGCGTTACAGGGTCTCTCCGCTACACCTTC. It translates to CASSVTGSLRYTF.

The chain couples TRBV24-1 to TRBJ2-1; the D gene is possibly TRBD1 (6 bases). Between the trimmed V and J ends, which lost 0 bases and 0 bases, there was a span of 11 bases. The germline gives CDR1 KGHDR, CDR2 SFDVKD. The CDR3 extends over 17 amino acids. CDR3 in DNA: TGTGCCACCAGTGATTTGGGGACACCAAGCTCCTACAATGAGCAGTTCTTC. Amino acid sequence: CATSDLGTPSSYNEQFF.

V usage is TRBV6-6 and J usage is TRBJ2-7; D is perhaps TRBD1 (5 bases). Looked up from germline, CDR1 is MNHNY and CDR2 is SVGAGI (reference sequence). CDR3 size: 12 residues. V lost 4 bases and J lost 6, with 10 bases in between. CDR3 sequence: CASSFKGREQYF. The CDR3 DNA reads as TGTGCCAGCAGTTTCAAGGGGCGCGAGCAGTACTTC.

The chain uses TRBV9 and TRBJ2-3, with D tentatively TRBD2 (6 bases). V lost 0 bases and J lost 2, with 10 bases in between. The CDR3 is 15 residues long. Per the germline V gene, CDR1 is SGDLS and CDR2 is YYNGEE. CDR3 protein: CASSVGSGVTDTQYF. The CDR3 DNA follows: TGTGCCAGCAGCGTAGGATCGGGGGTCACAGATACGCAGTATTTT.

This clone has more than one count but fewer than ten. The chain links TRBV14 to TRBJ1-3, with D unresolved. Looked up from germline, CDR1 is SGHDN and CDR2 is FVKESK. Trimming left V 1 base short and J 0 bases short, with 7 bases between. This CDR3 has 15 residues. The CDR3 reads CASSQGGFSGNTIYF. CDR3 nucleotides: TGTGCCAGCAGCCAAGGAGGATTCTCTGGAAACACCATATATTTT.

V usage is TRBV29-1 and J usage is TRBJ1-2, with TRBD1 matching over 8 bases. J lost 3 bases, V lost 6 bases, and 3 bases had no gene match. The germline V gene encodes CDR1 SQVTM and CDR2 ANQGSEA. This CDR3 has 12 amino acids. This CDR3 reads CSVGQVDYGYTF. CDR3 bases: TGCAGCGTGGGACAGGTTGACTATGGCTACACCTTC. Using reference TRBV29-1 and TRBJ1-2 for the parts outside the CDR3, the full variable domain is SAVISQKPSRDICQRGTSLTIQCQVDSQVTMMFWYRQQPGQSLTLIATANQGSEATYESGFVIDKFPISRPNLTFSTLTVSNMSPEDSSIYLCSVGQVDYGYTFGSGTRLTVV.

The chain is built from TRBV6-5 and TRBJ2-7, with 7 nucleotides matching TRBD1. The trim removed 3 bases at V and 1 base at J, leaving 3 bases unmatched. The CDR3 has 14 residues. Germline loops: CDR1 MNHEY, CDR2 SVGAGI. The CDR3 region is CASSYGTASYEQYF. CDR3 nucleotides: TGTGCCAGCAGTTATGGGACAGCGTCCTACGAGCAGTACTTC.

This clone was picked up one time. V and J are TRBV5-1 and TRBJ2-3; TRBD2 might be the D (6 bases). CDR3 length: 15 amino acids. Germline-derived CDR1 and CDR2 are SGHRS and YFSETQ. V lost 4 bases and J 6 bases, leaving 18 bases between the germline ends. CDR3 amino acids: CASSASGTPFDTQYF. Written as DNA, the CDR3 is TGCGCCAGCAGCGCGTCCGGGACTCCTTTTGATACGCAGTATTTT.

The chain is built from TRBV13 and TRBJ2-5, with TRBD2 matching 14 bases. The CDR3 spans 16 residues. The germline CDR1 and CDR2 sequences are PRHDT and FYEKMQ (reference sequence). With V trimmed by 3 bases and J by 4 bases, 4 bases remained unmatched. CDR3 sequence: CASSFLGLAGGETQYF. The DNA for the CDR3 is TGTGCCAGCAGCTTCCTCGGACTAGCGGGGGGAGAGACCCAGTACTTC.

The chain combines TRBV29-1 with TRBJ2-7; TRBD1 aligns across 10 bases. The germline CDR1 and CDR2 sequences are SQVTM and ANQGSEA. The V and J ends lost 6 bases and 3 bases, in that order; junction bases with no gene match: 14. There are 16 residues in the CDR3. CDR3 in DNA: TGCAGCGTAACGAAGACCCGGACAGGGGGTAGCTACGAGCAGTACTTC. Translation: CSVTKTRTGGSYEQYF.

The chain has TRBV10-1 and TRBJ2-1; D is undetermined. Per the germline V gene, CDR1 is WNHNN and CDR2 is SYGVQD (reference sequence). The CDR3 runs 13 residues. Deletions cut 5 bases from V and 5 bases from J, with 10 bases between. The CDR3 here is CASSFSPDNEQFF. The CDR3 DNA is TGCGCCAGCAGTTTTAGCCCCGACAATGAGCAGTTCTTC.

The V call is TRBV9, the J call TRBJ2-3, with 7 bases lining up with TRBD1. Trimming removed 0 bases from V and 3 bases from J; junction bases left unmatched: 4. Germline lookup yields CDR1 SGDLS and CDR2 YYNGEE. The CDR3 covers 15 residues. The CDR3 is CASSVEGRGTDTQYF. CDR3 DNA sequence: TGTGCCAGCAGCGTAGAGGGCAGGGGGACAGATACGCAGTATTTT.

The gene calls are TRBV11-2 and TRBJ2-7; 10 positions agree with TRBD2. The ends lost 5 bases at V and 12 bases at J; junction bases unmatched: 13. CDR1 is SGHAT, CDR2 FQNNGV, per germline. The CDR3 has 14 amino acids. CDR3 nucleotides: TGTGCCAGCAGCCCCGTGAAGCGGGGGGGAACACTGTACTTC. Translation gives CASSPVKRGGTLYF.

A few counts support this clone. The chain carries TRBV28 and TRBJ2-5; 9 bases match TRBD1. Trimming removed 3 bases from V and 5 bases from J; junction bases left unmatched: 7. This CDR3 region has 15 residues. Per germline, CDR1 MDHEN and CDR2 SYDVKM. The CDR3 region is CASSFPTGGDETQYF. The DNA for the CDR3 is TGTGCCAGCAGTTTCCCGACAGGGGGGGACGAGACCCAGTACTTC.

This sequence joins TRBV7-8 and TRBJ1-5, with 8 bases fitting TRBD1. Germline assignment: CDR1 SGHVS and CDR2 FQNEAQ. This CDR3 region has 17 residues. After removal of 5 bases from V and 1 base from J, the junction contained 10 bases not matched to a gene. CDR3 sequence: CASSRGQALSSNQPQHF. DNA of the CDR3: TGTGCCAGCAGCAGGGGACAGGCCCTTTCGAGCAATCAGCCCCAGCATTTT.

The rearrangement links TRBV19 to TRBJ1-5; 7 nucleotides match TRBD1. The CDR3 length is 12 residues. Germline loops: CDR1 LNHDA, CDR2 SQIVND (reference sequence). The junction had 1 base not matched to a gene; V was cut back by 7 bases and J by 4 bases. For the CDR3, the DNA is TGTGCCAGTAACAGGGGAAATCAGCCCCAGCATTTT. This translates into CASNRGNQPQHF.

The chain uses TRBV27 and TRBJ2-4, with D unresolved. CDR1 is MNHEY, CDR2 SMNVEV, per germline (reference sequence). With 8 bases removed from V and 0 bases from J, the gap between germline ends came to 8 bases. The CDR3 is 13 amino acids. As DNA, the CDR3 is TGTGCCAGCGCGTGGTCAGCCAAAAACATTCAGTACTTC. It encodes CASAWSAKNIQYF.

The rearrangement uses TRBV7-2 and TRBJ2-3; perhaps TRBD2 as D (5 bases). The CDR3 extends over 15 amino acids. Deletions cut 5 bases from V and 6 bases from J, with 18 bases between. Germline V CDR1 and CDR2: SGHTA, FQGNSA. CDR3 sequence reads: CASSPSRLASDTQYF. The CDR3 DNA follows: TGTGCCAGCAGCCCCTCGAGGCTAGCAAGTGATACGCAGTATTTT.

V and J are TRBV6-5 and TRBJ1-6; D remains ambiguous. Germline assignment: CDR1 MNHEY and CDR2 SVGAGI. The CDR3 is made up of 16 amino acids. V lost 4 bases and J lost 7, with 17 bases in between. CDR3 loop: CASSSGRWLANSPLHF. The DNA of the CDR3 is TGTGCCAGCAGTTCAGGCCGTTGGTTGGCAAATTCACCCCTCCACTTT.

A single count supports this clone. The J gene is TRBJ2-3, the V gene TRBV15; TRBD2 is a possible D gene (7 bases). V shed 0 bases and J shed 2 bases, with 15 bases lying between them. Germline V gene lookup returns CDR1 LNHNV and CDR2 YYDKDF (reference sequence). The CDR3 is made up of 17 amino acids. CDR3 residues: CATSRDRGGGTTDTQYF. In nucleotides, the CDR3 is TGTGCCACCAGCAGAGACAGGGGAGGGGGAACCACAGATACGCAGTATTTT.

This clone was recorded only once. The rearrangement links TRBV12-5 to TRBJ2-2; D uncertain. The length of the CDR3 is 12 residues. The V end lost 2 bases, the J end lost 8 bases, and 6 bases lay between the germline ends. The germline CDR1 and CDR2 sequences are LGHNT and FRNRAP. The CDR3 region has the DNA TGTGCTAGTGGTTTGAACCGGGGGGAGCTGTTTTTT. Amino acids: CASGLNRGELFF.

This chain connects TRBV3-1 (or the pseudogene TRBV3-2) to TRBJ2-3, with TRBD1 matching over 9 bases. The CDR3 has 20 residues. V lost 0 bases and J lost 0; bases outside the gene matches: 13. CDR1 and CDR2 from the germline V gene are LGHDT and YNNKEL (reference sequence). This CDR3 is CASSQDSTPGTGTSTDTQYF. As DNA, the CDR3 is TGTGCCAGCAGCCAAGATAGCACCCCCGGGACAGGGACTAGCACAGATACGCAGTATTTT.

The rearrangement joins TRBV11-2 to TRBJ2-3; 13 bases line up with TRBD2. CDR1 and CDR2 from the germline V gene are SGHAT and FQNNGV. Trimming at V came to 6 bases and at J to 3 bases, leaving 6 bases not matched to a gene. The CDR3 is made up of 16 amino acids. CDR3 sequence (DNA): TGTGCCAGCAGTCTGAGACTAGCGGGGGGAACAGATACGCAGTATTTT. Protein: CASSLRLAGGTDTQYF.

Turning to this clone: The same CDR3 is also encoded by other DNA sequences in this sample. The V call is TRBV7-3, the J call TRBJ2-1; D may be TRBD2 (7 bases). Germline loops: CDR1 SGHTA, CDR2 FQGTGA. Trimming stripped 2 bases from V and 4 bases from J, with 12 bases between. The CDR3 loop spans 15 amino acids. The CDR3 DNA is TGTGCCAGCAGCTTATTGGGGGGGCCTTACAATGAGCAGTTCTTC. This encodes CASSLLGGPYNEQFF.

The chain has TRBV6-6 and TRBJ2-7; TRBD2 is a possible D gene (6 bases). The V end lost 0 bases, the J end lost 5 bases, and 11 bases lay between the germline ends. Germline V gives CDR1 MNHNY, CDR2 SVGAGI (reference sequence). The CDR3 is made up of 14 amino acids. The CDR3 DNA reads TGTGCCAGCAGTTACTCGGAGGGAAGCGACGAGCAGTACTTC. It encodes CASSYSEGSDEQYF.

The chain carries TRBV12-5 and TRBJ2-3, with 8 bases lining up with TRBD1. This CDR3 contains 14 residues. CDR1 and CDR2 from the germline V gene are LGHNT and FRNRAP. V shed 6 bases, J shed 6 bases, and the junction held 8 bases outside the gene matches. For the CDR3, the DNA is TGTGCTAGTGGACCCCGGACAGGGTACGATACGCAGTATTTT. Amino acids: CASGPRTGYDTQYF.